Each of the 16 T cell receptor beta chains below was sequenced from the same sample in a study of blood T cells in healthy people across ages. Primers used in a second PCR of about 7 to 11 cycles were a sample-barcoded 5' primer and a J-beta primer mix. Using its own MiXCR run on the 5' RACE reads, TCRdb lists one record per CDR3 protein. The sample lists some 730,000 distinct CDR3 sequences; approximately 21% were seen once. Sequenced: blood. The receptors shown here come from a man between 65 and 79 years old in good health.

This clonotype was recorded a few times. The chain links TRBV5-1 to TRBJ1-1; TRBD1 matches at 8 bases. This CDR3 spans 15 amino acids. V lost 4 bases to trimming and J lost 5 bases; unmatched junction nucleotides: 10. Germline CDR1 is SGHRS and CDR2 is YFSETQ. The CDR3 sequence is CASSAGGGGRTEAFF. The CDR3, as DNA: TGCGCCAGCAGCGCAGGGGGCGGTGGGCGGACTGAAGCTTTCTTT.

The rearrangement uses TRBV18 and TRBJ2-1; D unclear. Trimming shortened V by 1 base and J by 7 bases, and 8 bases separated the two germline ends. The germline V gene has CDR1 KGHSH and CDR2 LQKENI. This CDR3 has 13 residues. CDR3 coding DNA: TGTGCCAGCTCACCACAAAATGGGAATGAGCAGTTCTTC. It translates to CASSPQNGNEQFF.

The chain joins TRBV7-2 to TRBJ1-4; 7 bases agree with TRBD1. Germline assignment: CDR1 SGHTA and CDR2 FQGNSA. The ends lost 5 bases at V and 7 bases at J; junction bases unmatched: 7. The CDR3 is made up of 14 amino acids. The CDR3 here is CASSLDRVSEKLFF. The CDR3 nucleotides read TGTGCCAGCAGCCTAGACAGGGTCAGTGAAAAACTGTTTTTT.

The sample holds a few counts of this clonotype. The rearrangement uses TRBV25-1 and TRBJ2-3; 10 positions match TRBD1. Germline V gene sequence: CDR1 MGHDK, CDR2 SYGVNS. CDR3 length equals 16 residues. Unmatched junction bases numbered 8, after V lost 5 bases and J lost 3 bases. CDR3 protein: CASSRDRGNPTDTQYF. CDR3 DNA: TGTGCCAGCAGTAGGGACAGGGGAAACCCTACAGATACGCAGTATTTT.

This clonotype occurred a few times. V gene TRBV29-1 combines with J gene TRBJ1-2; D may be TRBD1 (6 bases). Between the trimmed V and J ends, which lost 6 bases and 6 bases, there was a span of 14 bases. Germline lookup yields CDR1 SQVTM and CDR2 ANQGSEA. This CDR3 has 12 residues. The CDR3 reads CSVSDRLDGYTF. The CDR3 region has the DNA TGCAGCGTAAGCGACAGGTTGGATGGCTACACCTTC.

The V gene is TRBV6-2 or TRBV6-3, the J gene TRBJ2-1; D remains unclear. Trimming took off 1 base at V and 9 bases at J, with 7 bases between the two ends. This CDR3 spans 12 amino acids. The germline gives CDR1 MNHEY, CDR2 SVGEGT. The CDR3 sequence: CASSYLSVEQFF. In DNA, the CDR3 is TGTGCCAGCAGTTACTTATCGGTTGAGCAGTTCTTC.

The chain has TRBV6-5 and TRBJ2-2, with D maybe TRBD2 (7 bases). The CDR3 is 16 amino acids. Germline assignment: CDR1 MNHEY and CDR2 SVGAGI. V lost 2 bases to trimming and J lost 4 bases, with 14 bases between them. Here the CDR3 DNA reads TGTGCCAGCAGTTACCCCAAAGGGGGGGCCACCGGGGAGCTGTTTTTT. Translated: CASSYPKGGATGELFF.

The chain has TRBV5-1 and TRBJ2-3, with 8 bases identical to TRBD1. This CDR3 comprises 16 residues. Germline CDR1 SGHRS, CDR2 YFSETQ. The J segment lost 6 bases and the V segment lost 4 bases, leaving 13 bases of the junction unmatched. The CDR3 sequence: CASSPGTGVGSDTQYF. CDR3 DNA: TGCGCCAGCAGCCCCGGGACAGGAGTCGGATCCGATACGCAGTATTTT.

The chain carries TRBV5-1 and TRBJ2-5; 8 bases are shared with TRBD2. The CDR3 runs to 14 residues. Trimming at V came to 4 bases and at J to 5 bases, leaving 7 bases not matched to a gene. Germline CDR1 reads SGHRS; CDR2 reads YFSETQ. CDR3 sequence: CASSVGTSRETQYF. In DNA form, the CDR3 reads TGCGCCAGCAGCGTCGGGACTAGTCGGGAGACCCAGTACTTC.

The V call is TRBV9, the J call TRBJ2-7; D is uncertain. The J call could be wrong; TRBJ2-1 is a better fit for the DNA end. The CDR3 sequence is 15 residues long. Germline V lookup: CDR1 SGDLS, CDR2 YYNGEE. Here the CDR3 DNA reads TGTGCCAGCAGCGTAGCGGCCAGGACCGACAATGAGCAGTTCTTC. This translates into CASSVAARTDNEQFF.

Only a few counts were recorded for this clonotype. This chain uses TRBV5-8 with TRBJ2-4; D might be TRBD1 (6 bases). V lost 4 bases and J lost 0, with 14 bases in between. The CDR3 contains 16 residues. Germline CDR1 is SGHTS and CDR2 is YDEGEE. Here the CDR3 reads CASSTGQNLAKNIQYF. In nucleotides, the CDR3 is TGTGCCAGCAGCACTGGACAGAATTTAGCCAAAAACATTCAGTACTTC. The full variable domain, rest sourced from reference TRBV5-8 and TRBJ2-4, is EAGVTQSPTHLIKTRGQQATLRCSPISGHTSVYWYQQALGLGLQFLLWYDEGEERNRGNFPPRFSGRQFPNYSSELNVNALELEDSALYLCASSTGQNLAKNIQYFGAGTRLSVL.

This clonotype was seen only a few times. This CDR3 is CSASRGDRVADTQYF. As DNA, the CDR3 is TGCAGTGCTAGCCGTGGGGACAGGGTAGCAGATACGCAGTATTTT. V and J are TRBV20-1 and TRBJ2-3, with 9 bases that match TRBD1. Unmatched junction bases numbered 8, after V lost 3 bases and J lost 4 bases. Germline CDR1 is DFQATT and CDR2 is SNEGSKA (reference sequence). This CDR3 spans 15 amino acids.

The rearrangement joins TRBV11-2 to TRBJ2-3; D gene uncertain. Trimming took off 1 base at V and 5 bases at J, with 13 bases between the two ends. Per germline, CDR1 SGHAT and CDR2 FQNNGV. The CDR3 has 15 residues. The DNA for the CDR3 is TGTGCCAGCAGCTTAGGTGGACGGTGGGTAGATACGCAGTATTTT. It translates to CASSLGGRWVDTQYF. Variable domain in full (rest from reference TRBV11-2 and TRBJ2-3): EAGVAQSPRYKIIEKRQSVAFWCNPISGHATLYWYQQILGQGPKLLIQFQNNGVVDDSQLPKDRFSAERLKGVDSTLKIQPAKLEDSAVYLCASSLGGRWVDTQYFGPGTRLTVL.

This clonotype has more than one count but fewer than ten. This rearrangement joins TRBV6-5 to TRBJ2-4, with TRBD2 identical over 8 bases. The V segment lost 2 bases and the J segment 0 bases; nucleotides outside the gene matches: 3. CDR1 MNHEY and CDR2 SVGAGI come from the germline V gene. The CDR3 spans 16 residues. The CDR3 spells CASSYDGGGAKNIQYF. Here the CDR3 DNA reads TGTGCCAGCAGTTACGACGGGGGGGGAGCCAAAAACATTCAGTACTTC.

The chain combines TRBV6-5 with TRBJ1-1; no reliable D call. CDR3 length equals 11 residues. Trimming took off 6 bases at V and 11 bases at J, with 13 bases between the two ends. Germline CDR1 MNHEY, CDR2 SVGAGI. The CDR3 loop reads CASSSTGSAFF. For the CDR3, the DNA is TGTGCCAGCAGCTCAACCGGGTCGGCTTTCTTT.

This clonotype has just a few counts. The rearrangement uses TRBV20-1 and TRBJ2-5; 8 bases fit TRBD2. Germline CDR1 reads DFQATT; CDR2 reads SNEGSKA (reference sequence). J was trimmed by 6 bases and V by 3 bases; bases with no gene match: 6. The CDR3 spans 13 residues. CDR3 in amino acids: CSASGGAAKTQYF. In DNA, the CDR3 is TGCAGTGCTAGCGGGGGGGCCGCAAAGACCCAGTACTTC.